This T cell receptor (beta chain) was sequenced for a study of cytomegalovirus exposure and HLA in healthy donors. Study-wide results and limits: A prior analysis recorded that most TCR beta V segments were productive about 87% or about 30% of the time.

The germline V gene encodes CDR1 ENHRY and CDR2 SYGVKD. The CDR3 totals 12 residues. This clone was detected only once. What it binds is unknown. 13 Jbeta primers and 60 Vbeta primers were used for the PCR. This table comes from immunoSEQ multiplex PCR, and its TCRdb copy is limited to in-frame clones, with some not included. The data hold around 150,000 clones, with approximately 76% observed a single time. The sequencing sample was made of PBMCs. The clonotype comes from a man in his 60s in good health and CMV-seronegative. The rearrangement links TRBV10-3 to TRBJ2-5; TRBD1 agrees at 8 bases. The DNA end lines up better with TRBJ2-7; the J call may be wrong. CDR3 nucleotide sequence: TGTGCCACCAGACAGGGGACCTACGAGCAGTACTTC. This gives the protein CATRQGTYEQYF.